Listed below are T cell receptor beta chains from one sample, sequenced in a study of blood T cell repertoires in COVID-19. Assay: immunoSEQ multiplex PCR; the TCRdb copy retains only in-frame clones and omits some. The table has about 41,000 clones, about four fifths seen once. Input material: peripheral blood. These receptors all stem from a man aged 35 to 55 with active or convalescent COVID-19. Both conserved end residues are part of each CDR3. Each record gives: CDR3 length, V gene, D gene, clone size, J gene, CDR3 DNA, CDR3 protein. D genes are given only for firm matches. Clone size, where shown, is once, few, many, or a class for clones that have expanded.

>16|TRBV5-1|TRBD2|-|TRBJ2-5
TGCGCCAGCAGCTTTATACCGGGACTAGCGGAAGAGACCCAGTACTTC
CASSFIPGLAEETQYF
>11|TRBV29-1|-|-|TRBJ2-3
TGCAGCGTCCCAGGGGGGGATACGCAGTATTTT
CSVPGGDTQYF
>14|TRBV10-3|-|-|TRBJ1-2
TGTGCCATCAGTGGGGCATTATCCAACGATGGCTACACCTTC
CAISGALSNDGYTF
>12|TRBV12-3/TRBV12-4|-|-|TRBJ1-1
TGTGCCAGCAGTCGTGCAGGGGCGCGGGCTTTCTTT
CASSRAGARAFF
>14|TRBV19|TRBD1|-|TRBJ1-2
TGTGCCAGCAACCACCAGACAGGGCCCTATGGCTACACCTTC
CASNHQTGPYGYTF
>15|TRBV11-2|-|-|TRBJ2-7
TGTGCCAGCAGCTTAGACAGGCCAAGCTCCTACGAGCAGTACTTC
CASSLDRPSSYEQYF
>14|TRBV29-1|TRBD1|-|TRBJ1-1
TGCAGCGTACCCGACAGGGGGCGGAACACTGAAGCTTTCTTT
CSVPDRGRNTEAFF
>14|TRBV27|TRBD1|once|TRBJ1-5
TGTGCCAGCAGTTGGACAGGGGGCAATCAGCCCCAGCATTTT
CASSWTGGNQPQHF
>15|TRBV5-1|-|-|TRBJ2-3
TGCGCCAGCAGCTTGGCCGTTTCTAGCGTAGATACGCAGTATTTT
CASSLAVSSVDTQYF
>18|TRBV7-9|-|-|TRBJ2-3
TGTGCCAGCAGCTTAGCGCGGACCGGGAAAGGGAACACAGATACGCAGTATTTT
CASSLARTGKGNTDTQYF
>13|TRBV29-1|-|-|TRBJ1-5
TGCAGCGTTGCCAGGGCGGGCAATCAGCCCCAGCATTTT
CSVARAGNQPQHF
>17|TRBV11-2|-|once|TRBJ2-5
TGTGCCAGCAGCTCTCCTTCAACGAGGAGTTTATCGGAGACCCAGTACTTC
CASSSPSTRSLSETQYF
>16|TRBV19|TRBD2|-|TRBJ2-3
TGTGCCAGTAGTAGACTTAGCGGGAGGCGCACAGATACGCAGTATTTT
CASSRLSGRRTDTQYF
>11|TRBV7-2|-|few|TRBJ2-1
TGTGCCAGCAGCCCGTGGAGTGAGCAGTTCTTC
CASSPWSEQFF
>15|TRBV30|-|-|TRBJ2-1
TGTGCCTGGATGAAGCCGGGTGTTCCCTACAATGAGCAGTTCTTC
CAWMKPGVPYNEQFF
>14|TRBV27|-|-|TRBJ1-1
TGTGCCAGCAGTTCCTTAGACAGGAGAACTGAAGCTTTCTTT
CASSSLDRRTEAFF
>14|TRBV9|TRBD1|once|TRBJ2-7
TGTGCCAGCAGTAGGACAGGGGGTTCGGGCGAGCAGTACTTC
CASSRTGGSGEQYF
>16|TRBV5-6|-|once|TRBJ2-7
TGTGCCAGCAGCTTGGCGGAGGACAGTTTATACTACGAGCAGTACTTC
CASSLAEDSLYYEQYF
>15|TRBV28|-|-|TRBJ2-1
TGTGCCAGCACCGAAGAGGCCACGGGGAGCAATGAGCAGTTCTTC
CASTEEATGSNEQFF
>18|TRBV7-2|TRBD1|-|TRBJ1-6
TGTGCCAGCAGCTTACCCGGGACAGGGGGCTCGTTTAGGTCACCCCTCCACTTT
CASSLPGTGGSFRSPLHF
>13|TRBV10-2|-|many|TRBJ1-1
TGCGCCAGCAGTGATGCGGGCCTCACTGAAGCTTTCTTT
CASSDAGLTEAFF
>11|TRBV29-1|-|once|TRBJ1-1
TGCAGCGGAAGTACACCCCTAGGAGCTTTCTTT
CSGSTPLGAFF
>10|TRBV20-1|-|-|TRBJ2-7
TGCAGTGTGAGAGCCTACGAGCAGTACTTC
CSVRAYEQYF
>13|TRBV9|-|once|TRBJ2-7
TGTGCCAGCAGCCTACTACCGGGCTACGAGCAGTACTTC
CASSLLPGYEQYF
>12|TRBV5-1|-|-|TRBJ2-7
TGCGCCAGCAGCTTGAGGGGATCCGAGCAGTACTTC
CASSLRGSEQYF
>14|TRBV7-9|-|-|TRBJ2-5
TGTGCCAGCAGCCGTTGGACGGGACAAGAGACCCAGTACTTC
CASSRWTGQETQYF
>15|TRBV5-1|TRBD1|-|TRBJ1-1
TGCGCCAGCAGCACCGGACAGGGGATGAACACTGAAGCTTTCTTT
CASSTGQGMNTEAFF
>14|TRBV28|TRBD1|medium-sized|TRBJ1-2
TGTGCCAGCAGTCAACAGGGGACAAGCTATGGCTACACCTTC
CASSQQGTSYGYTF
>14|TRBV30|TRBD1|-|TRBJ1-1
TGTGCCTGGAGTACAGGACAGGGGATCACTGAAGCTTTCTTT
CAWSTGQGITEAFF
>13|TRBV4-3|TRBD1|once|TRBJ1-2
TGCGCCAGCAGCCAAACAGGGGGCCATGGCTACACCTTC
CASSQTGGHGYTF
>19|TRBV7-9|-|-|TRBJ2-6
TGTGCCAGCAGCTTAGTCGTCGGGACACCCTTTTCTGGGGCCAACGTCCTGACTTTC
CASSLVVGTPFSGANVLTF
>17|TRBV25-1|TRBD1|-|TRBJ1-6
TGTGCCAGTACTTTCCCGGGACAGCATAACCTTAATTCACCCCTCCACTTT
CASTFPGQHNLNSPLHF
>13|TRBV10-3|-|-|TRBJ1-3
TGTGCCATCAGTGACGGCTCTGGAAACACCATATATTTT
CAISDGSGNTIYF